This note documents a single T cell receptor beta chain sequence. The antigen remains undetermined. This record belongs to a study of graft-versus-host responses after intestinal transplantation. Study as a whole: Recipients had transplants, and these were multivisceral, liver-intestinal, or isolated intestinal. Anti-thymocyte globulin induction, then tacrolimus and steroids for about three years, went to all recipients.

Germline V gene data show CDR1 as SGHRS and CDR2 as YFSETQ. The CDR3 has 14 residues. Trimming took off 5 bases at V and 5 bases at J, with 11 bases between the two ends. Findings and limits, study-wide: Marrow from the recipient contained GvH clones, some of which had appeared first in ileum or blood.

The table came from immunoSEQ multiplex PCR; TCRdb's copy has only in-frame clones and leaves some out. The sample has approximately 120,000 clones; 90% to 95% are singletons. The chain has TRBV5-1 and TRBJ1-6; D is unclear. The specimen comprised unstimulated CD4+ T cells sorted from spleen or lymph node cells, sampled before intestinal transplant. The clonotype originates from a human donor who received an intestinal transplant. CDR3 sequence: CASRGAEDNSPLHF. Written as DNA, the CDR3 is TGCGCCAGCAGAGGTGCCGAGGATAATTCACCCCTCCACTTT.